Listed below are T cell receptor beta chains from one sample, sequenced in a study of CD8+ T cells in alopecia areata. Produced via immunoSEQ multiplex PCR; TCRdb's table is partial and in-frame only. The sample has approximately 140,000 clones; around 47% are singletons. The sequenced sample consisted of CD4+ T cells sorted from blood. The source of these receptors is a human donor with alopecia areata. Both conserved end residues are part of each CDR3. Each record gives: CDR3 DNA, CDR3 protein, V gene, J gene, clone size, D gene. D genes are given only for firm matches. For some rows the clone size is stated as once, few or many, or as a class when expanded; others skip it.

CDR3nt: TGTGCCTGGAATCGCGGGGGGCTTCAGGCGTGGCGCGGCTACACCTTC
CDR3aa: CAWNRGGLQAWRGYTF
v_gene: TRBV30
j_gene: TRBJ1-2
abundance: -
d_gene: -

CDR3nt: TGTGCCAGCAGTGGACGGAGAAACACTGAAGCTTTCTTT
CDR3aa: CASSGRRNTEAFF
v_gene: TRBV2
j_gene: TRBJ1-1
abundance: once
d_gene: -

CDR3nt: TGCAGCCTGGACAGGCTGAACTATGGCTACACCTTC
CDR3aa: CSLDRLNYGYTF
v_gene: TRBV29-1
j_gene: TRBJ1-2
abundance: -
d_gene: TRBD1

CDR3nt: TGCAGCGCCAAGACTCAGTTCGCCGAGGAAGCTTTCTTT
CDR3aa: CSAKTQFAEEAFF
v_gene: TRBV29-1
j_gene: TRBJ1-1
abundance: -
d_gene: -

CDR3nt: TGTGCCAGCAGTTACGGGATGGGCGGGGTGGAGACCCAGTACTTC
CDR3aa: CASSYGMGGVETQYF
v_gene: TRBV6-5
j_gene: TRBJ2-5
abundance: once
d_gene: -

CDR3nt: TGTGCCAGCAGTTTTCGGAGGACGGGGGAGCAGTTCTTC
CDR3aa: CASSFRRTGEQFF
v_gene: TRBV28
j_gene: TRBJ2-1
abundance: -
d_gene: -

CDR3nt: TGTGCCAGCAGCCAACCGGGACAGATCATCCGCTACACCTTC
CDR3aa: CASSQPGQIIRYTF
v_gene: TRBV7-2
j_gene: TRBJ1-2
abundance: -
d_gene: TRBD1

CDR3nt: TGTGCCTGGAGTTCCCGTCTCCACTACGAGCAGTACTTC
CDR3aa: CAWSSRLHYEQYF
v_gene: TRBV30
j_gene: TRBJ2-7
abundance: -
d_gene: -

CDR3nt: TGTGCCTGGACCCCTGGGGGGGCGGGCGGCTACACCTTC
CDR3aa: CAWTPGGAGGYTF
v_gene: TRBV30
j_gene: TRBJ1-2
abundance: -
d_gene: -

CDR3nt: TGTGCCAGCAGTCATGCGGGAGGGCCCGGCGAGCAGTACTTC
CDR3aa: CASSHAGGPGEQYF
v_gene: TRBV4-2
j_gene: TRBJ2-7
abundance: few
d_gene: TRBD2

CDR3nt: TGTGCCAGCACCCCCCGGCTGGGGAGCATCACCGGGGAGCTGTTTTTT
CDR3aa: CASTPRLGSITGELFF
v_gene: TRBV28
j_gene: TRBJ2-2
abundance: few
d_gene: -

CDR3nt: TGCAGCGTTGATCCGACCTGGAACGCCTACGAGCAGTACTTC
CDR3aa: CSVDPTWNAYEQYF
v_gene: TRBV29-1
j_gene: TRBJ2-7
abundance: -
d_gene: -

CDR3nt: TGTGCCTGGAGTGGCCAGGGTCTTGGGCAGTTCTTC
CDR3aa: CAWSGQGLGQFF
v_gene: TRBV30
j_gene: TRBJ2-1
abundance: -
d_gene: -

CDR3nt: TGCGCCAGCAGCTTTACCAGGTTGGCTGGGGCCAACGTCCTGACTTTC
CDR3aa: CASSFTRLAGANVLTF
v_gene: TRBV5-1
j_gene: TRBJ2-6
abundance: -
d_gene: -

CDR3nt: TGTGCCAGCAGCGTAGGTGGGGCTGGGGCCAACGTCCTGACTTTC
CDR3aa: CASSVGGAGANVLTF
v_gene: TRBV9
j_gene: TRBJ2-6
abundance: few
d_gene: -

CDR3nt: TGCGCCAGCAGCCAACAGCTAGCGGGAGATGAGCAGTTCTTC
CDR3aa: CASSQQLAGDEQFF
v_gene: TRBV4-1
j_gene: TRBJ2-1
abundance: -
d_gene: TRBD2

CDR3nt: TGCGCCAGCAGCCCCGGATGGACCAAAAGCTCCTACAATGAGCAGTTCTTC
CDR3aa: CASSPGWTKSSYNEQFF
v_gene: TRBV5-1
j_gene: TRBJ2-1
abundance: -
d_gene: -

CDR3nt: TGTGCCAGCAGCCCTAGCGGGAGCTCCTACAATGAGCAGTTCTTC
CDR3aa: CASSPSGSSYNEQFF
v_gene: TRBV5-4
j_gene: TRBJ2-1
abundance: -
d_gene: TRBD2

CDR3nt: TGCGCCAGCAGCCAAACACTAGCGGGAGGATCAGATACGCAGTATTTT
CDR3aa: CASSQTLAGGSDTQYF
v_gene: TRBV5-1
j_gene: TRBJ2-3
abundance: -
d_gene: TRBD2

CDR3nt: TGTGCCAGCAGTGAAGCTGAACTCAATGAGCAGTTCTTC
CDR3aa: CASSEAELNEQFF
v_gene: TRBV2
j_gene: TRBJ2-1
abundance: -
d_gene: -

CDR3nt: TGTGCCAGCGGACGGGACAACACCGGGGAGCTGTTTTTT
CDR3aa: CASGRDNTGELFF
v_gene: TRBV27
j_gene: TRBJ2-2
abundance: -
d_gene: -

CDR3nt: TGTGCCAGCAGAAGGAACACTGAAGCTTTCTTT
CDR3aa: CASRRNTEAFF
v_gene: TRBV28
j_gene: TRBJ1-1
abundance: -
d_gene: -

CDR3nt: TGCGCCAGCAGCTTACTCCCCGTTGGGGCGACAGGGGCCAACGTCCTGACTTTC
CDR3aa: CASSLLPVGATGANVLTF
v_gene: TRBV5-1
j_gene: TRBJ2-6
abundance: -
d_gene: -

CDR3nt: TGTGCCAGCAGCTTTCTCGAAGCGGGAGAATCCGAGCAGTACTTC
CDR3aa: CASSFLEAGESEQYF
v_gene: TRBV7-3
j_gene: TRBJ2-7
abundance: -
d_gene: TRBD2

CDR3nt: TGCAGCGTTGCCAGGACAGGGGCTACGCAGTATTTT
CDR3aa: CSVARTGATQYF
v_gene: TRBV29-1
j_gene: TRBJ2-3
abundance: few
d_gene: TRBD1

CDR3nt: TGTGCCAGCAGACCGGGACTAGCGGGAGTGAAAGAGCAGTTCTTC
CDR3aa: CASRPGLAGVKEQFF
v_gene: TRBV2
j_gene: TRBJ2-1
abundance: -
d_gene: TRBD2

CDR3nt: TGTGCCAGCAGACCTAGCGGGAGCGGGACCCAGTACTTC
CDR3aa: CASRPSGSGTQYF
v_gene: TRBV7-2
j_gene: TRBJ2-5
abundance: -
d_gene: TRBD2

CDR3nt: TGTGCCAGCAGCTTCAGGACTAGCGGGAGAGTAGAGCAGTTCTTC
CDR3aa: CASSFRTSGRVEQFF
v_gene: TRBV7-8
j_gene: TRBJ2-1
abundance: few
d_gene: TRBD2

CDR3nt: TGCGCCAGCAGCCAAGGGGGTCTAGCGGAGCTCAATGAGCAGTTCTTC
CDR3aa: CASSQGGLAELNEQFF
v_gene: TRBV4-1
j_gene: TRBJ2-1
abundance: once
d_gene: TRBD2

CDR3nt: TGTGCCAGTAGTGCCCCCCCGGGGGGAGTAATCTACAATGAGCAGTTCTTC
CDR3aa: CASSAPPGGVIYNEQFF
v_gene: TRBV19
j_gene: TRBJ2-1
abundance: few
d_gene: TRBD2

CDR3nt: TGTGCCAGCACCCACCCCGCGGGACAGGGGACCTACGAGCAGTACTTC
CDR3aa: CASTHPAGQGTYEQYF
v_gene: TRBV5-6
j_gene: TRBJ2-7
abundance: -
d_gene: TRBD1

CDR3nt: TGTGCCAGCCGTAGATATAGCAATCAGCCCCAGCATTTT
CDR3aa: CASRRYSNQPQHF
v_gene: TRBV27
j_gene: TRBJ1-5
abundance: few
d_gene: -

CDR3nt: TGTGCCAGCAGTGGGGGGGACGGCTTTCAGTATTCTTGGGATACGCAGTATTTT
CDR3aa: CASSGGDGFQYSWDTQYF
v_gene: TRBV25-1
j_gene: TRBJ2-3
abundance: -
d_gene: -

CDR3nt: TGTGCCAGCAGCGTAACAGGAAACACCATATATTTT
CDR3aa: CASSVTGNTIYF
v_gene: TRBV9
j_gene: TRBJ1-3
abundance: -
d_gene: -

CDR3nt: TGCGCTTCGACAGGGGGCAGCGGCTACACCTTC
CDR3aa: CASTGGSGYTF
v_gene: TRBV29-1
j_gene: TRBJ1-2
abundance: -
d_gene: TRBD1

CDR3nt: TGTGCCAGCAGCCTGACCGGGACAGGGGGACAGCCCCAGCATTTT
CDR3aa: CASSLTGTGGQPQHF
v_gene: TRBV5-5
j_gene: TRBJ1-5
abundance: few
d_gene: TRBD1

CDR3nt: TGCAGCGCCGCCGCACGGCAGACCTACGAGCAGTACTTC
CDR3aa: CSAAARQTYEQYF
v_gene: TRBV29-1
j_gene: TRBJ2-7
abundance: once
d_gene: -

CDR3nt: TGTGCCAGCTCCTGGACAGGGGCGCCCTCTGGGGCCAACGTCCTGACTTTC
CDR3aa: CASSWTGAPSGANVLTF
v_gene: TRBV2
j_gene: TRBJ2-6
abundance: -
d_gene: TRBD1

CDR3nt: TGCAGCGTTCAATCCTTAGACAGGGGAGCCTATGGCTACACCTTC
CDR3aa: CSVQSLDRGAYGYTF
v_gene: TRBV29-1
j_gene: TRBJ1-2
abundance: -
d_gene: TRBD1

CDR3nt: TGCGCCAGCAGCTTGCGGGGCACAGATACGCAGTATTTT
CDR3aa: CASSLRGTDTQYF
v_gene: TRBV5-1
j_gene: TRBJ2-3
abundance: -
d_gene: -

CDR3nt: TGCAGCGTTGAATTATCCGTGGACCGTTATAACTATGGCTACACCTTC
CDR3aa: CSVELSVDRYNYGYTF
v_gene: TRBV29-1
j_gene: TRBJ1-2
abundance: -
d_gene: -

CDR3nt: TGTGCCAGCAGCTTAGTTTGGGGGAGTGGGTCCTACGAGCAGTACTTC
CDR3aa: CASSLVWGSGSYEQYF
v_gene: TRBV7-8
j_gene: TRBJ2-7
abundance: -
d_gene: -

CDR3nt: TGTGCCAGCTTATTGGAGGGATATAGCAATCAGCCCCAGCATTTT
CDR3aa: CASLLEGYSNQPQHF
v_gene: TRBV2
j_gene: TRBJ1-5
abundance: -
d_gene: -

CDR3nt: TGTGCCAGCAGGCCTGGGGAAAGGACGCGGCAGTTCTTC
CDR3aa: CASRPGERTRQFF
v_gene: TRBV7-9
j_gene: TRBJ2-1
abundance: few
d_gene: -

CDR3nt: TGCAGCGTTGAGTATCGGAATGAGCAGTTCTTC
CDR3aa: CSVEYRNEQFF
v_gene: TRBV29-1
j_gene: TRBJ2-1
abundance: few
d_gene: -

CDR3nt: TGCAGCGTGGAAGGGGAGGGGAACTATGGCTACACCTTC
CDR3aa: CSVEGEGNYGYTF
v_gene: TRBV29-1
j_gene: TRBJ1-2
abundance: few
d_gene: -

CDR3nt: TGCAGTGCTTATACGGGGTTCTTC
CDR3aa: CSAYTGFF
v_gene: TRBV20-1
j_gene: TRBJ1-2
abundance: -
d_gene: -

CDR3nt: TGCGCCAGCAGTGTCCCCTACAATGAGCAGTTCTTC
CDR3aa: CASSVPYNEQFF
v_gene: TRBV4-1
j_gene: TRBJ2-1
abundance: few
d_gene: -

CDR3nt: TGTGCCAGCAGCCAAGATAGGATTAACACCGGGGAGCTGTTTTTT
CDR3aa: CASSQDRINTGELFF
v_gene: TRBV14
j_gene: TRBJ2-2
abundance: -
d_gene: -

CDR3nt: TGTGCCAGTAGTATACGGAGTGCTAATGAAAAACTGTTTTTT
CDR3aa: CASSIRSANEKLFF
v_gene: TRBV19
j_gene: TRBJ1-4
abundance: -
d_gene: -

CDR3nt: TGTGCCAGCAGCACCACTCCCCGGGCAGAACAAGAGACCCAGTACTTC
CDR3aa: CASSTTPRAEQETQYF
v_gene: TRBV9
j_gene: TRBJ2-5
abundance: -
d_gene: -

CDR3nt: TGCAGCGTTGGCGGGCTCAATGAGCAGTTCTTC
CDR3aa: CSVGGLNEQFF
v_gene: TRBV29-1
j_gene: TRBJ2-1
abundance: few
d_gene: -

CDR3nt: TGTGCCACCGTATGGGGGACTAGCGTAGAAGAGGGGTTCTTC
CDR3aa: CATVWGTSVEEGFF
v_gene: TRBV7-9
j_gene: TRBJ2-1
abundance: -
d_gene: TRBD2

CDR3nt: TGTGCCAGCAGCTTAGGGGGTAGTCTAAGGCCTCGGCGAGAGACCCAGTACTTC
CDR3aa: CASSLGGSLRPRRETQYF
v_gene: TRBV11-2
j_gene: TRBJ2-5
abundance: -
d_gene: -

CDR3nt: TGTGCCAGCAGCTTAGTGGCGGGACCCTACAATGAGCAGTTCTTC
CDR3aa: CASSLVAGPYNEQFF
v_gene: TRBV7-8
j_gene: TRBJ2-1
abundance: few
d_gene: -

CDR3nt: TGTGCCAGCAGCCAAGCGGAGGAGCGGCCGGGGGGCTACAATGAGCAGTTCTTC
CDR3aa: CASSQAEERPGGYNEQFF
v_gene: TRBV4-2
j_gene: TRBJ2-1
abundance: -
d_gene: TRBD2

CDR3nt: TGCGCCAGCAGCACAGGTGGCACCGGGGAGCTGTTTTTT
CDR3aa: CASSTGGTGELFF
v_gene: TRBV23-1
j_gene: TRBJ2-2
abundance: -
d_gene: -

CDR3nt: TGTGCCAGCAGACAAGCGGGAGGGCCGGGAGATACGCAGTATTTT
CDR3aa: CASRQAGGPGDTQYF
v_gene: TRBV27
j_gene: TRBJ2-3
abundance: once
d_gene: TRBD2